This TCR beta chain was recorded in a study of breast tumors, draining lymph nodes, adjacent tissues. The study, taken as a whole, reports: Compared with lymph nodes, tumors were less diverse; compared with nontumor tissue, more. Luminal-like breast cancer showed significantly higher tumor–nontumor repertoire similarity than basal-like.

CDR3 size: 12 residues. CDR1 is GTSNPN, CDR2 SVGIG, per germline (reference sequence). Trimming pared 2 bases from V and 1 base from J, leaving 6 bases between. TCRdb ran MiXCR on the multiplex PCR reads and lists one entry per CDR3 protein. The sample includes roughly 8,000 distinct CDR3 sequences, about 70% seen only once; the top ten take approximately 45%. This clonotype was observed many times. As yet, its antigen is unknown. The sample comprised tumor-adjacent breast tissue. This sequence was found in a female donor with breast cancer. Some clones in this sample may be carry-over from other donors' samples. This chain joins TRBV30 and TRBJ2-7; D is undetermined. CDR3 in DNA: TGTGCCTGGAGTCCCCCTTCCTACGAGCAGTACTTC. Protein sequence: CAWSPPSYEQYF.